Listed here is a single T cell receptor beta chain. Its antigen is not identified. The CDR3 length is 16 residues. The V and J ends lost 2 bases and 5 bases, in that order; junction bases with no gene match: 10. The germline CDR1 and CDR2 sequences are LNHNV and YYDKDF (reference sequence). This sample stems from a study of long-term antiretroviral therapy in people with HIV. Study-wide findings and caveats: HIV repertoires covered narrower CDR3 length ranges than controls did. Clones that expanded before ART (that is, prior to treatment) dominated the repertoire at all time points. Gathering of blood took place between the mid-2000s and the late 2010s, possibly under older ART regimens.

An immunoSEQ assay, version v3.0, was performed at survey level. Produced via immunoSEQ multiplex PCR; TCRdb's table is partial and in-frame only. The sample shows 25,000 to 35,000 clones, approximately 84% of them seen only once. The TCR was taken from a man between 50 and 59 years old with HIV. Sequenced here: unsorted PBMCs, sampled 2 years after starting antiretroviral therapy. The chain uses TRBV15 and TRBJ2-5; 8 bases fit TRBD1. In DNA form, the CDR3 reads TGTGCCACCAGCAGATCTTATGCAGGGGGCGGGGAGACCCAGTACTTC. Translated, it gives CATSRSYAGGGETQYF.